This T cell receptor (beta chain) was recovered during a study of T cells after yellow fever vaccination. Overall study: SMART-Seq v4 Ultra Low Input handled preparation of low-cell-number fractions. Study-level results: The secondary response was weaker, and its peak arrived faster, on day 5 versus 15. CD4 and CD8 compartments shared a small share of clonotypes, likely from convergent recombination.

This clonotype was found a few times. What it binds is unknown. TCR cDNA, made by 5'RACE template switching, carried an added universal primer site and UMIs. Each CDR3 protein gets one entry after TCRdb re-called the 5' RACE reads with MiXCR. The top ten hold 0.4% to 0.55% of the sample, which has approximately 300,000 distinct CDR3 sequences, roughly 13% seen once. There are 14 residues in the CDR3. Between the trimmed V and J ends, which lost 6 bases and 7 bases, there was a span of 18 bases. Per the germline V gene, CDR1 is MDHEN and CDR2 is SYDVKM. This TCR was recovered from a man aged 30 to 39 who received the YFV17D yellow fever vaccine. The chain combines TRBV28 with TRBJ1-2; D is possibly TRBD1 (6 bases). The sample was CD4+ T cells sorted from PBMCs, taken 45 days after the yellow fever booster vaccination. The CDR3, as DNA: TGTGCCAGCAGCCTGACAGGCTCGAGGGTTGGCTACACCTTC. Its protein product is CASSLTGSRVGYTF.